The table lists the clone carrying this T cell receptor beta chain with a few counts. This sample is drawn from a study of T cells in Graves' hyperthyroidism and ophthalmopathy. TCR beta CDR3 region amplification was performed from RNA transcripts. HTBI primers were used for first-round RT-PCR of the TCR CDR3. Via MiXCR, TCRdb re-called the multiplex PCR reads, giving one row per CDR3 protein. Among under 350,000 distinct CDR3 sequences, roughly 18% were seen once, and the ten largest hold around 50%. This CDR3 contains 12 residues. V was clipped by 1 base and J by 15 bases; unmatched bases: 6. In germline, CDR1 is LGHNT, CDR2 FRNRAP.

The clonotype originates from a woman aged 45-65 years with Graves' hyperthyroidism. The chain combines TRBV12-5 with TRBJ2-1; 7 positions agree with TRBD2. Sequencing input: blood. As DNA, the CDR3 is TGTGCTAGTGGTTTGGAGACGGGGGGAAGGTTCTTC. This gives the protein CASGLETGGRFF. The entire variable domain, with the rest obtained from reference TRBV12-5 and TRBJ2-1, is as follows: DARVTQTPRHKVTEMGQEVTMRCQPILGHNTVFWYRQTMMQGLELLAYFRNRAPLDDSGMPKDRFSAEMPDATLATLKIQPSEPRDSAVYFCASGLETGGRFFGPGTRLTVL.